This T cell receptor (beta chain) was obtained from a study of T cells in tuberculosis. Study background: The T cells targeted glucose monomycolate, a mycobacterial lipid, via CD1B.

Cells were sorted from thawed PBMC rested overnight and stained with GMM-loaded CD1B tetramer, viability dye and anti-CD3. C32 glucose monomycolate from Rhodococcus equi was loaded onto the CD1B tetramers. Approximately 95,000 tetramer-negative cells were sorted from each donor. V shed 3 bases, J shed 3 bases, and the junction held 9 bases outside the gene matches. This CDR3 has 16 amino acids. The germline V gene has CDR1 GTSNPN and CDR2 SVGIG (reference sequence). Profiling relied on immunoSEQ multiplex PCR, and the TCRdb table lists in-frame clones only, not all of them. The sample lists about 54,000 clones, 70% to 90% seen once, with 21% in the top ten.

Sequencing was carried out using CD1b-GMM tetramer-negative cells sorted from PBMCs. This chain joins TRBV30 and TRBJ2-1; 9 bases align to TRBD1. The clonotype comes from an adult woman with latent tuberculosis. The CDR3 is CAWRGGQGIVYNEQFF. DNA for the CDR3: TGTGCCTGGAGGGGGGGACAGGGTATAGTCTACAATGAGCAGTTCTTC.